This T cell receptor beta chain was recorded in a study of cytomegalovirus exposure and HLA in healthy donors. The germline V gene encodes CDR1 MNHEY and CDR2 SMNVEV (reference sequence). V dropped 6 bases and J dropped 10; count of bases not matched to a gene: 10. The CDR3 spans 15 residues. The primer mix had 60 Vbeta and 13 Jbeta primers. The assay was immunoSEQ multiplex PCR, and TCRdb's table has in-frame clones only and misses some. The sample has about 210,000 clones, about 80% seen once. The specimen was PBMCs. This TCR derives from a man aged 35 to 55 in good health and CMV-seropositive. This chain links TRBV27 with TRBJ1-4; TRBD1 aligns across 11 bases. The CDR3 DNA follows: TGTGCCAGCAGGAGCGGACAGGGGGCGTCGGGAAAACTGTTTTTT. Amino acid sequence: CASRSGQGASGKLFF.